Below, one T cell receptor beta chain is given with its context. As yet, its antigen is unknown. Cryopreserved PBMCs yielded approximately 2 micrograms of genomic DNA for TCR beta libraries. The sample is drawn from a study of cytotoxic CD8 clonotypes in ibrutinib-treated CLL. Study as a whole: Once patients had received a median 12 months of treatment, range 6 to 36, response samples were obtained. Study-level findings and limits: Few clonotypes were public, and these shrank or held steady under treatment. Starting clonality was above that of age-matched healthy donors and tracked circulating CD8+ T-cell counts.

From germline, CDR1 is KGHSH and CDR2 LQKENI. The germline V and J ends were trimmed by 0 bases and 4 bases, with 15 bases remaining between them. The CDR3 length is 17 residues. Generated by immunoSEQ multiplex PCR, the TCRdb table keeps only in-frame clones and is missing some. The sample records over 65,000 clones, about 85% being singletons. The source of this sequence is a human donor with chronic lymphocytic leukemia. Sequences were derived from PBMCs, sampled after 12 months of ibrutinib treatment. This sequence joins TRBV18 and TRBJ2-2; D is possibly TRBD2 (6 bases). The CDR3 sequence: CASSPPSGSGGTGELFF. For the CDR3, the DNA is TGTGCCAGCTCACCACCGTCGGGATCCGGGGGCACCGGGGAGCTGTTTTTT.